These 6 T cell receptor beta chains were all obtained from the same sample, sequenced in a study of cytomegalovirus exposure and HLA in healthy donors. Primers: 60 Vbeta forward and 13 Jbeta reverse. Some clones are missing from TCRdb's copy, which holds only in-frame ones; the method was immunoSEQ multiplex PCR. This sample yields roughly 70,000 clones, of which 74% are seen a single time; roughly an eighth belongs to the top ten. The sequenced sample was PBMCs. The receptors come from a human donor in good health.

This sequence joins TRBV11-2 and TRBJ1-1; no firm D call. The length of the CDR3 is 14 residues. With 5 bases removed from V and 3 bases from J, the gap between germline ends came to 13 bases. Germline V CDR1 and CDR2: SGHAT, FQNNGV. CDR3 protein: CASSPVVSHTEAFF. CDR3 coding DNA: TGTGCCAGCAGCCCCGTGGTCAGTCACACTGAAGCTTTCTTT.

The V gene is TRBV19, the J gene TRBJ2-7; TRBD2 is a possible D gene (6 bases). This CDR3 has 16 amino acids. The V end lost 8 bases, the J end lost 2 bases, and 22 bases lay between the germline ends. Germline loops: CDR1 LNHDA, CDR2 SQIVND (reference sequence). The CDR3 protein is CASGPRRASYTYEQYF. The CDR3 bases are TGTGCCAGTGGCCCGAGGAGGGCCAGCTATACCTACGAGCAGTACTTC.

The chain uses TRBV7-8 and TRBJ2-2, with TRBD1 matching 7 bases. Germline CDR1 SGHVS, CDR2 FQNEAQ. V shed 4 bases, J shed 0 bases, and the junction held 14 bases outside the gene matches. The CDR3 has 19 residues. CDR3 sequence (DNA): TGTGCCAGCAGCTCCGTGTCGGCTCCTGGGACAGCGAACACCGGGGAGCTGTTTTTT. Its translation: CASSSVSAPGTANTGELFF. The full variable domain, completed using reference TRBV7-8 and TRBJ2-2, is GAGVSQSPRYKVAKRGQDVALRCDPISGHVSLFWYQQALGQGPEFLTYFQNEAQLDKSGLPSDRFFAERPEGSVSTLKIQRTQQEDSAVYLCASSSVSAPGTANTGELFFGEGSRLTVL.

The rearrangement joins TRBV9 to TRBJ2-1; possible D gene TRBD1, 6 bases. CDR1 is SGDLS and CDR2 is YYNGEE in the germline V gene. V was cut by 0 bases and J by 11 bases, with 9 bases left in between. This CDR3 is built from 12 residues. CDR3 sequence (DNA): TGTGCCAGCAGCGTAGTACAGGGACAGCAGTTCTTC. Its protein is CASSVVQGQQFF.

This clone turned up a few times. V and J are TRBV7-9 and TRBJ1-2; D might be TRBD1 (5 bases). This CDR3 is built from 12 residues. Looked up from germline, CDR1 is SEHNR and CDR2 is FQNEAQ (reference sequence). V was trimmed by 5 bases and J by 8 bases, leaving 12 bases between them. CDR3 DNA: TGTGCCAGCAGCCCGGGGGTGGGGGGCTACACCTTC. It codes for CASSPGVGGYTF.

This clone was picked up one time. J is TRBJ1-3 and V is TRBV5-1; no firm D call. The V end was cut by 1 base, the J end by 0 bases, with 5 bases between. The germline gives CDR1 SGHRS, CDR2 YFSETQ. The CDR3 consists of 14 residues. For the CDR3, the DNA is TGCGCCAGCAGCTTGACAGTCTCTGGAAACACCATATATTTT. Protein product: CASSLTVSGNTIYF.